The text below deals with one T cell receptor (beta chain). V was pared by 6 bases and J by 0 bases, with 10 bases of the junction left unmatched. CDR1 is PRHDT and CDR2 is FYEKMQ in the germline V gene (reference sequence). The CDR3 consists of 17 residues. This table comes from immunoSEQ multiplex PCR, and its TCRdb copy is limited to in-frame clones, with some not included. The table shows some 68,000 clones, with approximately 92% occurring only once. The material sequenced was PBMCs. The chain employs TRBV13 and TRBJ2-2; 7 positions match TRBD2. The sequence was obtained from a middle-aged man with rheumatoid arthritis. The CDR3 spells CASRVRGSGTNTGELFF. For the CDR3, the DNA is TGTGCCAGCAGAGTCCGGGGAAGCGGGACGAACACCGGGGAGCTGTTTTTT.